This section outlines one T cell receptor (beta chain) sequence together with its context. This sample stems from a study of blood T cell repertoires in COVID-19. For the study at large: Samples of COVID-19 (acute and convalescent) were obtained from the United States, Italy and Spain.

The CDR3 is 14 residues long. V was trimmed by 4 bases and J by 6 bases, leaving 15 bases between them. The germline V gene encodes CDR1 LNHDA and CDR2 SQIVND (reference sequence). Per the original data handling: Amplifying reference gene primers gave estimates of nucleated cell counts. Assay: immunoSEQ multiplex PCR; the TCRdb copy retains only in-frame clones and omits some. V, J and clone size derive from that table, while D and trimming were established from the DNA sequence. The sample consists of some 36,000 clones, more than 90% of them appearing once. The chain uses TRBV19 and TRBJ1-1; no reliable D call. Source material: peripheral blood. The origin of this receptor is a man aged 55 to 69 with active or convalescent COVID-19. In DNA form, the CDR3 reads TGTGCCAGTAGTACTCAATGGGGTAGCGCTGAAGCTTTCTTT. Translating gives CASSTQWGSAEAFF.